The 23 T cell receptor beta chains given below trace back to one sample, sequenced in a study of blood T cell repertoires in COVID-19. Sequenced by immunoSEQ multiplex PCR; TCRdb stores in-frame clones only, minus some. There are roughly 320,000 clones in the sample; more than 85% occur only once, and over 1% lies in the top ten. Input material: peripheral blood. These receptors were obtained from a man in his 70s with acute or convalescent COVID-19.

The V gene is TRBV2, the J gene TRBJ2-7; tentatively, D is TRBD1 (6 bases). Trimming shortened V by 7 bases and J by 0 bases, and 16 bases separated the two germline ends. In germline, CDR1 is SNHLY, CDR2 FYNNEI. The CDR3 is 15 residues long. The chain's CDR3 is CASTPVGASSYEQYF. The CDR3 DNA reads as TGTGCCAGCACCCCCGTGGGGGCTAGCTCCTACGAGCAGTACTTC.

This chain connects TRBV5-8 to TRBJ2-5; 8 bases match TRBD1. Germline V gives CDR1 SGHTS, CDR2 YDEGEE. This CDR3 has 15 amino acids. J was trimmed by 2 bases and V by 0 bases; bases with no gene match: 3. The CDR3 DNA sequence: TGTGCCAGCAGCTTGGGACAGGGGTGGCAAGAGACCCAGTACTTC. Encoded protein: CASSLGQGWQETQYF.

This clone is a singleton in its sample. The chain carries TRBV18 and TRBJ2-3; 7 nucleotides line up with TRBD2. The ends lost 3 bases at V and 1 base at J; junction bases unmatched: 4. The germline gives CDR1 KGHSH, CDR2 LQKENI. This CDR3 is built from 15 residues. CDR3 coding DNA: TGTGCCAGCTCACCCGCTAGCGGACGCACAGATACGCAGTATTTT. It translates to CASSPASGRTDTQYF.

The CDR3, as DNA: TGTGCCAGCAGTGTGGAGGGGCCCCTCGATGGCTACACCTTC. As protein: CASSVEGPLDGYTF. The chain links TRBV2 to TRBJ1-2; weak D call: TRBD1 (5 bases). The CDR3 extends over 14 amino acids. Per germline, CDR1 SNHLY and CDR2 FYNNEI. Trimming removed 4 bases from V and 6 bases from J, with 15 bases in between.

This sequence joins TRBV9 and TRBJ1-5; possibly TRBD1 for D (6 bases). CDR1 SGDLS and CDR2 YYNGEE come from the germline V gene. The V end was cut by 3 bases, the J end by 6 bases, with 13 bases between. The CDR3 contains 14 residues. CDR3 bases: TGTGCCAGCAGCGGAGGGACATTGGGTCAGCCCCAGCATTTT. Its translation is CASSGGTLGQPQHF.

V gene TRBV28 combines with J gene TRBJ2-1; a possible D gene is TRBD2 (6 bases). CDR3 size: 12 residues. Germline assignment: CDR1 MDHEN and CDR2 SYDVKM. V lost 3 bases, J lost 13 bases, and 13 bases lay in between. The CDR3: CASSLTGGRQFF. The CDR3 DNA reads TGTGCCAGCAGTTTGACCGGGGGACGACAGTTCTTC.

The chain links TRBV2 to TRBJ1-2; TRBD1 might be the D (5 bases). There are 14 residues in the CDR3. Trimming took off 1 base at V and 5 bases at J, with 11 bases between the two ends. CDR1 SNHLY and CDR2 FYNNEI come from the germline V gene. The CDR3 region is CASSEGQLRYGYTF. CDR3 DNA sequence: TGTGCCAGCAGTGAAGGACAGCTCCGGTATGGCTACACCTTC.

This clone has only a few counts. The V gene is TRBV5-1, the J gene TRBJ1-6; weak D call: TRBD1 (6 bases). The CDR3 spans 14 residues. Germline CDR1 reads SGHRS; CDR2 reads YFSETQ. Trimming took off 2 bases at V and 4 bases at J, with 7 bases between the two ends. CDR3: CASSLGQYNSPLHF. Here the CDR3 DNA reads TGCGCCAGCAGCTTAGGACAGTATAATTCACCCCTCCACTTT.

The V and J genes are TRBV5-4 and TRBJ1-4, with 9 bases aligning to TRBD1. The germline V gene encodes CDR1 SGHNT and CDR2 YYREEE (reference sequence). Germline trimming cut 0 bases from V and 7 bases from J; bases unmatched to any gene: 4. The CDR3 length is 15 residues. CDR3 region: CASSLGGQGGEKLFF. Written as DNA, the CDR3 is TGTGCCAGCAGCTTGGGGGGACAGGGAGGTGAAAAACTGTTTTTT.

This clone was found once. This chain connects TRBV6-2 or TRBV6-3 to TRBJ1-1; D perhaps matches TRBD1 (5 bases). Germline V CDR1 and CDR2: MNHEY, SVGEGT. The CDR3 has 15 residues. The germline V and J ends were trimmed by 5 bases and 0 bases, with 13 bases remaining between them. The CDR3 DNA sequence: TGTGCCAGCAGTAGTGGGGGACTTGTGAACACTGAAGCTTTCTTT. It is translated as CASSSGGLVNTEAFF.

V is TRBV7-9 and J is TRBJ2-7; 10 nucleotides match TRBD1. CDR3 size: 14 residues. V lost 4 bases, J lost 7 bases, and 7 bases stayed unmatched. CDR1 is SEHNR and CDR2 is FQNEAQ in the germline V gene (reference sequence). In DNA, the CDR3 is TGTGCCAGCAGCTCGGACAGGGGGGTGGAGGAGCAGTACTTC. This gives the protein CASSSDRGVEEQYF.

This clone was recorded only once. Here the CDR3 DNA reads TGTGCCAGCAAGGAAGGGGTGTATAATTCACCCCTCCACTTT. It is translated as CASKEGVYNSPLHF. The V call is TRBV10-3, the J call TRBJ1-6; D perhaps matches TRBD1 (5 bases). CDR1 and CDR2 from the germline V gene are ENHRY and SYGVKD. Trimming took 10 bases from V and 4 from J, leaving 14 bases between them. This CDR3 is 14 amino acids long.

The chain couples TRBV24-1 to TRBJ1-2; D possibly corresponds to TRBD1 (5 bases). Germline V gene sequence: CDR1 KGHDR, CDR2 SFDVKD. This CDR3 has 15 amino acids. V was trimmed by 0 bases and J by 8 bases, leaving 15 bases between them. The DNA of the CDR3 is TGTGCCACCAGTGATTTGACAGGAGGAGGGGAGGGCTACACCTTC. This gives the protein CATSDLTGGGEGYTF.

The chain has TRBV29-1 and TRBJ2-2; the match to TRBD2 covers 11 bases. This CDR3 region has 15 residues. Germline CDR1 and CDR2: SQVTM and ANQGSEA. The trim removed 6 bases at V and 4 bases at J, leaving 7 bases unmatched. The CDR3 sequence: CSVQLAGVGTGELFF. In DNA form, the CDR3 reads TGCAGCGTACAACTAGCGGGAGTTGGCACCGGGGAGCTGTTTTTT.

V gene TRBV28 combines with J gene TRBJ2-1; D is unresolved. V dropped 5 bases and J dropped 4 bases, with 12 bases sitting between them. The length of the CDR3 is 14 residues. CDR1 and CDR2 (germline): MDHEN, SYDVKM. The CDR3 region has the DNA TGTGCCAGCAGTCCTCCCGGAGAATACAATGAGCAGTTCTTC. Its protein product is CASSPPGEYNEQFF.

The chain is built from TRBV7-2 and TRBJ2-7; possible D gene TRBD2, 5 bases. The V end was cut by 2 bases, the J end by 3 bases, with 11 bases between. The CDR3 is made up of 14 amino acids. Germline lookup yields CDR1 SGHTA and CDR2 FQGNSA. The CDR3 here is CASSLKIRDYEQYF. CDR3 nucleotides: TGTGCCAGCAGCTTAAAGATCCGGGACTACGAGCAGTACTTC. The full variable domain, rest sourced from reference TRBV7-2 and TRBJ2-7, is GAGVSQSPSNKVTEKGKDVELRCDPISGHTALYWYRQSLGQGLEFLIYFQGNSAPDKSGLPSDRFSAERTGGSVSTLTIQRTQQEDSAVYLCASSLKIRDYEQYFGPGTRLTVT.

Regarding this clone: Additional DNA sequences in this sample encode the identical CDR3. This rearrangement joins TRBV15 to TRBJ2-7; tentatively, D is TRBD1 (6 bases). CDR1 and CDR2 from the germline V gene are LNHNV and YYDKDF (reference sequence). The CDR3 covers 14 residues. The ends were cut back, 0 bases at V and 1 base at J, with 7 bases in the middle. The CDR3 loop reads CATSRDRGSYEQYF. The CDR3 coding sequence is TGTGCCACCAGCAGAGACAGGGGTTCCTACGAGCAGTACTTC.

The chain has TRBV6-2 or TRBV6-3 and TRBJ2-5; 10 nucleotides agree with TRBD2. Germline V gives CDR1 MNHEY, CDR2 SVGEGT. The CDR3 sequence is 15 residues long. With 6 bases clipped from V and 2 bases from J, the junction kept 6 bases outside the gene matches. The CDR3 loop is CASSPLLAGQETQYF. In nucleotides, the CDR3 is TGTGCCAGCAGCCCCCTACTAGCGGGACAAGAGACCCAGTACTTC.

The V gene is TRBV27, the J gene TRBJ1-1; 10 bases are shared with TRBD1. The CDR3 consists of 14 residues. Trimming cost V 1 base and J 7 bases; bases outside gene matches: 3. CDR1 is MNHEY, CDR2 SMNVEV, per germline (reference sequence). CDR3 coding DNA: TGTGCCAGCAGTTTATGGGACAGGGGAAGTGAAGCTTTCTTT. Protein sequence: CASSLWDRGSEAFF.

The J gene is TRBJ1-2, the V gene TRBV28, with D possibly TRBD1 on 5 matching bases. Germline CDR1 reads MDHEN; CDR2 reads SYDVKM. V was pared by 3 bases and J by 5 bases, with 7 bases between. The CDR3 consists of 12 residues. CDR3: CASSFAGYGYTF. In nucleotides, the CDR3 is TGTGCCAGCAGTTTCGCAGGGTATGGCTACACCTTC.

V and J are TRBV3-1 (or the pseudogene TRBV3-2) and TRBJ2-2; the D gene is possibly TRBD1 (5 bases). Trimming removed 1 base at V and 4 bases at J, with 7 bases between. The CDR3 has 14 amino acids. The germline V gene has CDR1 LGHDT and CDR2 YNNKEL (reference sequence). This chain's CDR3 is CASSQGQITGELFF. In nucleotides, the CDR3 is TGTGCCAGCAGCCAAGGACAGATCACCGGGGAGCTGTTTTTT.

The rearrangement uses TRBV14 and TRBJ2-7; tentatively, D is TRBD1 (5 bases). The V and J ends lost 4 bases and 5 bases respectively, with 12 bases between them. This CDR3 comprises 13 residues. Germline loops: CDR1 SGHDN, CDR2 FVKESK. The DNA of the CDR3 is TGTGCCAGCAGCCTACTTGCAGGGCACGAGCAGTACTTC. Amino acids: CASSLLAGHEQYF.

The chain uses TRBV7-2 and TRBJ2-1; possible D gene TRBD1, 6 bases. Germline V lookup: CDR1 SGHTA, CDR2 FQGNSA. V was clipped by 0 bases and J by 10 bases, with 25 bases between them. There are 18 residues in the CDR3. The CDR3 DNA is TGTGCCAGCAGCTTAGCGCCAGGGGTTGGCACCCTACCCCGGGAGCAGTTCTTC. Translation gives CASSLAPGVGTLPREQFF.